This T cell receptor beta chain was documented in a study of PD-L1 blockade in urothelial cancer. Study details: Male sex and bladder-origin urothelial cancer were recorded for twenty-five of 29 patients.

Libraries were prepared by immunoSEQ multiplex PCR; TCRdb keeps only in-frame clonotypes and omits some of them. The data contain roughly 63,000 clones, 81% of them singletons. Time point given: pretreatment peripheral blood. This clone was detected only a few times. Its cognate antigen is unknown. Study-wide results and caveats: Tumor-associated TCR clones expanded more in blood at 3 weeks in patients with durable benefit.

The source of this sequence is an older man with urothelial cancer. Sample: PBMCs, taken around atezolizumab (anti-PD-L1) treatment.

CDR3 sequence (DNA): TGCGCCAGCAGGTCGGTAGCGGGAGCCTCGAACACCGGGGAGCTGTTTTTT. Amino acid sequence: CASRSVAGASNTGELFF. This sequence joins TRBV4-1 and TRBJ2-2; TRBD2 agrees at 9 bases. The ends lost 6 bases at V and 0 bases at J; junction bases unmatched: 8. CDR3 length: 17 amino acids. The germline CDR1 and CDR2 sequences are MGHRA and YSYEKL.